These 27 T cell receptor beta chains were all obtained from the same sample, sequenced in a study of T-cell memory formation after mild COVID-19. Using its own MiXCR run on the 5' RACE reads, TCRdb lists one record per CDR3 protein. Seen here are approximately 250,000 distinct CDR3 sequences, 15% to 20% observed once, and the top ten hold approximately 23%. Sequenced material: PBMCs or a T cell subset sorted from them (not recorded which). Source of these receptors: a man between 18 and 29 years old who had mild COVID-19 (a few samples of this study predate the infection). Cell type and time point are not known.

In this sample, this clonotype turned up many times. The chain has TRBV10-3 and TRBJ2-1; 11 nucleotides align to TRBD2. The germline V gene has CDR1 ENHRY and CDR2 SYGVKD. After removal of 5 bases from V and 1 base from J, the junction contained 10 bases not matched to a gene. CDR3 length: 18 amino acids. This CDR3 reads CAISTGLAGPRSYNEQFF. DNA for the CDR3: TGTGCCATCAGTACCGGACTAGCGGGCCCCCGTTCCTACAATGAGCAGTTCTTC.

The chain combines TRBV5-1 with TRBJ2-1; D is possibly TRBD2 (5 bases). This CDR3 is 12 amino acids long. V dropped 4 bases and J dropped 12 bases, with 14 bases sitting between them. The germline V gene encodes CDR1 SGHRS and CDR2 YFSETQ. The CDR3 loop is CASSETGMAQFF. Here the CDR3 DNA reads TGCGCCAGCAGCGAGACGGGAATGGCGCAGTTCTTC.

The rearrangement uses TRBV4-2 and TRBJ2-7; D could derive from TRBD1 or TRBD2 (5 bases each). Trimming pared 2 bases from V and 2 bases from J, leaving 16 bases between. This CDR3 spans 16 amino acids. CDR1 and CDR2 from the germline V gene are LGHNA and YNFKEQ. The CDR3 protein is CASSQPGTEPTYEQYF. DNA of the CDR3: TGTGCCAGCAGCCAACCAGGGACGGAACCCACCTACGAGCAGTACTTC.

This clonotype appeared a few times. This rearrangement joins TRBV6-5 to TRBJ2-2; 13 bases agree with TRBD2. The CDR3 extends over 16 amino acids. The germline V gene has CDR1 MNHEY and CDR2 SVGAGI. V gave up 7 bases and J gave up 0 bases; unmatched junction bases: 2. The CDR3 nucleotides are TGTGCCAGCATCGGACTAGCGGGGGCGAACACCGGGGAGCTGTTTTTT. Translation: CASIGLAGANTGELFF.

This clonotype was found many times. This chain connects TRBV2 to TRBJ2-5; tentative D call: TRBD1 (6 bases). Per the germline V gene, CDR1 is SNHLY and CDR2 is FYNNEI. This CDR3 has 14 amino acids. V lost 7 bases, J lost 4 bases, and 16 bases lay in between. This CDR3 is CASMDSSPRETQYF. In nucleotides, the CDR3 is TGTGCCAGCATGGACAGCTCCCCTAGAGAGACCCAGTACTTC.

Many counts were recorded for this clonotype. The chain joins TRBV5-4 to TRBJ2-1; D is ambiguous. CDR1 is SGHNT, CDR2 YYREEE, per germline (reference sequence). CDR3 length equals 11 residues. V was shortened by 3 bases and J by 7 bases, with 5 bases between the two germline ends. The CDR3 sequence is CASSWGNEQFF. The CDR3 region has the DNA TGTGCCAGCAGCTGGGGTAATGAGCAGTTCTTC.

The rearrangement links TRBV6-1 to TRBJ2-1, with a tentative D call TRBD1 (5 bases). Per the germline V gene, CDR1 is MNHNS and CDR2 is SASEGT. V gave up 9 bases and J gave up 3 bases, with 9 bases separating them. The CDR3 consists of 12 residues. The chain's CDR3 is CASTGSYNEQFF. CDR3 coding DNA: TGTGCCAGTACAGGTAGCTACAATGAGCAGTTCTTC.

This clonotype came up a few times. V usage is TRBV4-3 and J usage is TRBJ2-1; D might be TRBD1 or TRBD2, each matching 5 bases. The CDR3 loop spans 15 amino acids. V lost 0 bases, J lost 5 bases, and 11 bases lay in between. CDR1 is LGHNA, CDR2 YSLEER, per germline. The CDR3 nucleotides read TGCGCCAGCAGCCAAGATCCGAGGGGAAACAATGAGCAGTTCTTC. Encoded protein: CASSQDPRGNNEQFF.

This clonotype was seen ten or more times. The rearrangement joins TRBV3-1 to TRBJ2-7, with a weak D call TRBD2 (6 bases). Trimming took 4 bases from V and 4 from J, leaving 11 bases between them. The CDR3 is made up of 13 amino acids. The germline CDR1 and CDR2 sequences are LGHDT and YNNKEL (reference sequence). The CDR3 nucleotides are TGTGCCAGCAGCCTTGGGGGGAGGTACGAGCAGTACTTC. Residues: CASSLGGRYEQYF.

This clonotype was counted between two and nine times. The chain links TRBV7-2 to TRBJ1-1; tentatively, D is TRBD1 (5 bases). Looked up from germline, CDR1 is SGHTA and CDR2 is FQGNSA. Trimming shortened V by 0 bases and J by 2 bases, and 10 bases separated the two germline ends. The CDR3 length is 15 residues. This CDR3 is CASSLALRGNTEAFF. The CDR3 region has the DNA TGTGCCAGCAGCTTAGCGCTGAGGGGAAACACTGAAGCTTTCTTT.

The rearrangement links TRBV15 to TRBJ1-5; a possible D gene is TRBD1 (5 bases). This CDR3 spans 13 amino acids. Per germline, CDR1 LNHNV and CDR2 YYDKDF (reference sequence). The V end lost 4 bases, the J end lost 5 bases, and 9 bases lay between the germline ends. In DNA form, the CDR3 reads TGTGCCACCAGCAAAGGGACCCATCAGCCCCAGCATTTT. Protein: CATSKGTHQPQHF.

This clonotype was recorded many times. The chain employs TRBV5-1 and TRBJ2-3, with 7 nucleotides matching TRBD1. This CDR3 comprises 14 residues. With 2 bases clipped from V and 14 bases from J, the junction kept 14 bases outside the gene matches. Per the germline V gene, CDR1 is SGHRS and CDR2 is YFSETQ. The CDR3, as DNA: TGCGCCAGCAGCTTAGGGCAGGGGGTAGGTCTTCGGTATTTT. It codes for CASSLGQGVGLRYF. The variable domain in full, completed from reference TRBV5-1 and TRBJ2-3, reads KAGVTQTPRYLIKTRGQQVTLSCSPISGHRSVSWYQQTPGQGLQFLFEYFSETQRNKGNFPGRFSGRQFSNSRSEMNVSTLELGDSALYLCASSLGQGVGLRYFGPGTRLTVL.

A few counts support this clonotype. V usage is TRBV29-1 and J usage is TRBJ1-5, with D perhaps matching TRBD1 (5 bases). The V gene's germline CDR1 is SQVTM and CDR2 ANQGSEA. This CDR3 spans 12 amino acids. Trimming left V 5 bases short and J 4 bases short, with 9 bases between. CDR3 protein: CSVTEGNQPQHF. The CDR3 nucleotides are TGCAGCGTTACGGAGGGGAATCAGCCCCAGCATTTT.

The V and J genes are TRBV7-3 and TRBJ2-5; 7 nucleotides line up with TRBD1. Germline lookup yields CDR1 SGHTA and CDR2 FQGTGA. Trimming cost V 5 bases and J 2 bases; bases outside gene matches: 2. CDR3 length: 13 amino acids. The CDR3 region is CASSRGHQETQYF. The CDR3 DNA reads as TGTGCCAGCAGCAGGGGGCATCAAGAGACCCAGTACTTC.

This chain joins TRBV12-3 or TRBV12-4 and TRBJ2-7, with D possibly being TRBD2 (6 bases). CDR3 size: 16 residues. The V end was cut by 3 bases, the J end by 2 bases, with 17 bases between. The chain's CDR3 is CASSFDRGASAYEQYF. The CDR3 nucleotides read TGTGCCAGCAGTTTCGATCGTGGGGCTAGCGCCTACGAGCAGTACTTC.

This clonotype was detected only a few times. The rearrangement links TRBV7-2 to TRBJ2-7, with a tentative D call TRBD2 (6 bases). The V gene lost 5 bases and the J gene lost 1 base, with 9 bases spanning the gap. This CDR3 comprises 13 residues. The germline V gene encodes CDR1 SGHTA and CDR2 FQGNSA. The CDR3 region is CASSTAGSYEQYV. CDR3 DNA sequence: TGTGCCAGCAGCACCGCGGGGTCCTACGAGCAGTACGTC.

A few counts support this clonotype. At one end, the junction sequence differs from germline, possibly due to a read error. The chain employs TRBV12-3 or TRBV12-4 and TRBJ1-3, with 11 positions matching TRBD1. The CDR3 loop spans 12 amino acids. The CDR3 reads CASRPGQGVGGF. In DNA form, the CDR3 reads TGTGCCAGCAGACCGGGACAGGGGGTCGGGGGCTTT.

This clonotype was found a few times. This rearrangement joins TRBV12-3 or TRBV12-4 to TRBJ1-6; TRBD1 matches at 8 bases. V dropped 3 bases and J dropped 9; count of bases not matched to a gene: 4. This CDR3 is built from 14 residues. CDR3 in DNA: TGTGCCAGCAGTTTGGACAGGGAGGCTTCACCCCTCCACTTT. Amino acid sequence: CASSLDREASPLHF.

The rearrangement uses TRBV12-3 or TRBV12-4 and TRBJ2-7, with D unclear. V was shortened by 7 bases and J by 2 bases, with 9 bases between the two germline ends. This CDR3 is built from 12 residues. CDR3 nucleotides: TGTGCCAGCAATCAGGAGACCTACGAGCAGTACTTC. It encodes CASNQETYEQYF.

The gene calls are TRBV3-1 and TRBJ2-7; TRBD2 matches at 13 bases. The CDR3 is 20 residues long. Losses at the gene ends were 6 bases for V and 4 bases for J; bases not matched to a gene: 21. The germline V gene has CDR1 LGHDT and CDR2 YNNKEL (reference sequence). The CDR3 region is CASSRPHGLAGDPSLYEQYF. The DNA of the CDR3 is TGTGCCAGCAGTCGACCTCATGGACTAGCGGGGGATCCTTCCTTGTACGAGCAGTACTTC.

In this sample, this clonotype turned up a few times. This chain connects TRBV6-5 to TRBJ1-5; possibly TRBD1 for D (6 bases). The CDR3 is 13 amino acids. The germline V gene encodes CDR1 MNHEY and CDR2 SVGAGI. V gave up 6 bases and J gave up 4 bases, with 10 bases separating them. The CDR3 is CASRIGGNQPQHF. CDR3 nucleotide sequence: TGTGCCAGCAGGATAGGGGGGAATCAGCCCCAGCATTTT.

V usage is TRBV27 and J usage is TRBJ1-2; 11 positions match TRBD1. Germline CDR1 is MNHEY and CDR2 is SMNVEV (reference sequence). V shed 8 bases, J shed 4 bases, and the junction held 9 bases outside the gene matches. This CDR3 has 15 residues. CDR3 DNA: TGTGCCAGCCTCCGCTCCGGGACAGGGGGCTATGGCTACACCTTC. Protein sequence: CASLRSGTGGYGYTF.

The CDR3 here is CASSLDSYQPQHF. The CDR3 DNA reads TGTGCCAGCAGCTTGGACAGTTATCAGCCCCAGCATTTT. The V gene is TRBV7-2, the J gene TRBJ1-5, with a tentative D call TRBD1 (6 bases). From germline, CDR1 is SGHTA and CDR2 FQGNSA. This CDR3 is built from 13 residues. Between the trimmed V and J ends, which lost 3 bases and 5 bases, there was a span of 8 bases.

This clonotype was counted between two and nine times. The chain carries TRBV12-3 or TRBV12-4 and TRBJ1-6; D ambiguous. The V gene lost 6 bases and the J gene lost 9 bases, with 9 bases spanning the gap. The CDR3 runs 12 residues. The CDR3 protein is CASSSTVSPLHF. The CDR3 bases are TGTGCCAGCAGCTCGACCGTTTCACCCCTCCACTTT.

This clonotype is medium-sized in the sample. The V and J genes are TRBV6-2 or TRBV6-3 and TRBJ2-1; the match to TRBD2 covers 13 bases. After removal of 6 bases from V and 3 bases from J, the junction contained 11 bases not matched to a gene. CDR1 is MNHEY and CDR2 is SVGEGT in the germline V gene. The CDR3 contains 18 residues. CDR3 nucleotide sequence: TGTGCCAGCAGGGGTGGACTAGCGGGGGTACCCCTCTACAATGAGCAGTTCTTC. It translates to CASRGGLAGVPLYNEQFF.

The CDR3 DNA follows: TGTGCCAGCAGCCAAGAAAATTCTGGAAACACCATATATTTT. Translated: CASSQENSGNTIYF. The rearrangement links TRBV4-2 to TRBJ1-3; no clear D. The CDR3 has 14 amino acids. The germline V and J ends were trimmed by 0 bases and 1 base, with 4 bases remaining between them. Germline lookup yields CDR1 LGHNA and CDR2 YNFKEQ.

V gene TRBV6-5 combines with J gene TRBJ1-4; tentatively, D is TRBD1 (5 bases). The CDR3 is 14 amino acids. CDR1 is MNHEY and CDR2 is SVGAGI in the germline V gene. Trimming took 2 bases from V and 3 from J, leaving 7 bases between them. CDR3: CASSYGGSNEKLFF. The CDR3 DNA reads as TGTGCCAGCAGTTACGGGGGTTCTAATGAAAAACTGTTTTTT.